This T cell receptor beta chain stems from a study of regulatory T cells in long-lasting Graves disease. Overall study: Positivity for TSH receptor antibodies plus over 5 years of antithyroid drugs meant persistent Graves' disease. Broader study findings: The study found TRBV28, TRBJ1-2 and TRBJ2-5 favored in persistent disease. Study was limited to peripheral blood, excluding thyroid tissue. In persistent patients, shared public clonotypes (more than 2,500) outnumbered those in new patients (approximately 940).

A remark on this clonotype: The antigen remains unidentified.

Both iRepertoire HTBI primers and Arm-PCR of CDR3 regions were used to build the TCR beta libraries. TCRdb reanalysed the multiplex PCR reads using MiXCR and keeps one entry per CDR3 protein. The table lists 500,000 to 700,000 distinct CDR3 sequences, 30% of them singletons, with around 42% in the top ten. Time point given: persistent/refractory GD, antithyroid drugs over 5 years with positive TRAb. With RNA extracted from PBMCs as input, the TCR library was made. Germline-derived CDR1 and CDR2 are MNHGY and SVAAGI. The CDR3 has 15 amino acids. V shed 3 bases, J shed 1 base, and the junction held 6 bases outside the gene matches.

This sequence was found in a female donor with Graves disease. The chain employs TRBV6-9 and TRBJ2-7, with 7 bases lining up with TRBD1. The material was peripheral blood mononuclear cells (PBMCs), obtained when the disease was refractory, from a patient treated with antithyroid drugs. CDR3 in amino acids: CASSYSRDRSYEQYF. In DNA, the CDR3 is TGTGCCAGCAGTTACTCACGGGACAGATCCTACGAGCAGTACTTC.